The present T cell receptor (beta chain) was sequenced within a study of monozygotic twins with inflammatory bowel disease (dated by TCRdb to between 2018 and 2020). The study in broad terms: In total, roughly 30 monozygotic twin pairs made up the full study: 19 Danish pairs, all IBD-discordant, plus nine German pairs, of which four were IBD-concordant and five were IBD-discordant. Each individual had, on average, about 151 000 unique TCRalpha sequences and 181 000 unique TCRbeta sequences available for analysis. Disease-associated traits were sought mainly through comparisons between IBD patients and their genetically identical healthy co-twins within discordant pairs. General study outcomes and caveats: Repertoire similarity did not differ between concordant and discordant twins, possibly due to limited statistical power. The results gave no support for a single strong signal or clonotype linked to IBD. Different T cell subtypes could not be distinguished in the analysis. IBD patients shared fewer clonotypes with other individuals than healthy twins did, most markedly in patients showing signs of disease activity. Measured by the inverse Simpson index, TCRbeta repertoire diversity was lower in IBD patients than in their healthy co-twins. Differing immunosuppressive treatments among patients may have added background noise and inter-individual variability to the repertoires.

On this clonotype: It has no known antigen specificity.

The library was built by means of 5' RACE. The input for every TCR library was around 4,000 ng of total RNA. For each sample, cDNA was synthesized in eight separate reactions using SMARTScribe reverse transcriptase. During cDNA synthesis, template switching was used to introduce unique molecular identifiers that contained a 6-nucleotide sample barcode. Amplification of TCRalpha and TCRbeta cDNA involved two nested PCRs of approximately 16 and 9 cycles, and each PCR was followed by bead purification. Before amplification, cDNA was treated with uracil DNA-glycosylase and purified using the QIAquick PCR purification kit. The second PCR added Illumina TruSeq-compatible adapters along with sample-specific barcodes. Library quality and concentration were checked on TapeStation and Qubit, and libraries were pooled at roughly 5 ng each. Pooled libraries were sequenced on an Illumina HiSeq2500 single-index Rapid Run with 2 x 100 bp reads and custom sequencing primers. Per the source publication's procedure: MiGEC version 1.2.6 was used for UMI-based consensus assembly to correct PCR and sequencing errors. V(D)J alignment, clonotype assembly and CDR3 extraction were performed with MiXCR version 2.1.1. Gene usage, clonotype sharing and MAIT/NKT TCR abundance were normalised by analysing the top 1000, 10 000 and 20 000 clonotypes per sample. Diversity was computed as the inverse Simpson index with the vegan R package after downsampling to 27 000 UMIs. Paired Mann-Whitney U tests on discordant twin pairs were used, with Benjamini-Hochberg multiple-testing correction. Based on TCRdb reprocessing of the reads, there is one entry per CDR3 protein sequence, and DNA is missing. The V and J calls, along with clone size, are taken from TCRdb and not from the paper's own processing. The table for this sample records a few hundred thousand distinct CDR3 sequences. The top ten clonotypes cover approximately 2.4% of the sample.

An approximately 2.5 ml peripheral blood sample was drawn into PAXgene tubes per donor and stored at -80°C. Without any T cell sorting, total RNA was extracted from whole blood using the PAXgene blood miRNA kit on an automated QIAcube. Peripheral blood from monozygotic twin pairs who were concordant or discordant for inflammatory bowel disease underwent deep TCRalpha and TCRbeta repertoire profiling using unique molecular barcoding. Smoking habits were recorded for all twin pairs, and each individual was classified as a current, former or never smoker. Material for sequencing was blood. The receptor was derived from a human donor with ulcerative colitis or Crohn's disease, or a healthy co-twin of an affected twin (not recorded which).

This receptor has the CDR3 CASSVKTGYLSYEQYF. The rearranged chain carries TRBV5-6 and TRBJ2-7; lacking DNA, the TRBD1 call made by TCRdb goes unchecked. Measured from the cysteine to the phenylalanine, the CDR3 is 16 residues long. No coding sequence is recorded. The germline V gene supplies CDR1 SGHDT and CDR2 YYEEEE.